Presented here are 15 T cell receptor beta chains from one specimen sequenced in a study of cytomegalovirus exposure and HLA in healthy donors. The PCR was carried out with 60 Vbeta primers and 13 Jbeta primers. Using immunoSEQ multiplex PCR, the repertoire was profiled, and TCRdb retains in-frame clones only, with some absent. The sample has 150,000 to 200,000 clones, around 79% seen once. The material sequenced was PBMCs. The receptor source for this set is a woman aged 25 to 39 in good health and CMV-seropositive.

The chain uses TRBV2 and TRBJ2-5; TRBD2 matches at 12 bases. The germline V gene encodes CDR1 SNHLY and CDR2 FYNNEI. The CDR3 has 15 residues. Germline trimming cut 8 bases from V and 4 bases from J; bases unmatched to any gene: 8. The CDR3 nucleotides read TGTGCCAGCGTAGAATTACTAGCGGGAGGAGAGACCCAGTACTTC. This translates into CASVELLAGGETQYF.

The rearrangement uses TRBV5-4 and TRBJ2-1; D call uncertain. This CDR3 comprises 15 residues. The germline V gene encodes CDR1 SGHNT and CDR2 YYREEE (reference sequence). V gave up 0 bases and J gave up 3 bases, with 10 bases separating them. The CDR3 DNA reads TGTGCCAGCAGCTTGGCTAGGCAGCTCTACAATGAGCAGTTCTTC. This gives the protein CASSLARQLYNEQFF.

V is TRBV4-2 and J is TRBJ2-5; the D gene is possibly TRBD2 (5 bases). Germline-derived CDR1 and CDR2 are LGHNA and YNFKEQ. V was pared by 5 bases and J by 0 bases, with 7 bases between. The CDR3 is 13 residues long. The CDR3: CASSFGNQETQYF. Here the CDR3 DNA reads TGTGCCAGCAGCTTCGGGAACCAAGAGACCCAGTACTTC.

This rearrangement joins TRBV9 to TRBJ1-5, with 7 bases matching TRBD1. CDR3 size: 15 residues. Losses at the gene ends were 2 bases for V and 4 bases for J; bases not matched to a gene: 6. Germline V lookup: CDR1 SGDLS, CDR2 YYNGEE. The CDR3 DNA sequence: TGTGCCAGCAGCGTGGGGGACAGCCAAAATCAGCCCCAGCATTTT. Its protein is CASSVGDSQNQPQHF.

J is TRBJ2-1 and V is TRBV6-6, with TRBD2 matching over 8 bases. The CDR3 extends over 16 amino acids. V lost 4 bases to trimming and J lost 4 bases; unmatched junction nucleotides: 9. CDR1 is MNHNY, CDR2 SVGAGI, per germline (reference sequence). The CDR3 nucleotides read TGTGCCAGCAGTTCCCCCGGGGGGGGACAATACAATGAGCAGTTCTTC. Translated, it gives CASSSPGGGQYNEQFF.

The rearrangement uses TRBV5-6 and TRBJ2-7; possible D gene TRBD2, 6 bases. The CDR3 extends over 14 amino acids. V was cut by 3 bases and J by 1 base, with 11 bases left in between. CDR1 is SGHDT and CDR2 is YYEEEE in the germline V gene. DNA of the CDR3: TGTGCCAGCAGCTCCCCAGGACTATCCTACGAGCAGTACTTC. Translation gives CASSSPGLSYEQYF.

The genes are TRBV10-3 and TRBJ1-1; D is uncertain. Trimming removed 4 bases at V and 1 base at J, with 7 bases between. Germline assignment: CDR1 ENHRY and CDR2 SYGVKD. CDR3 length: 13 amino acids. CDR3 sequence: CAISANGNTEAFF. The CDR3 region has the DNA TGTGCCATCAGTGCGAACGGGAACACTGAAGCTTTCTTT.

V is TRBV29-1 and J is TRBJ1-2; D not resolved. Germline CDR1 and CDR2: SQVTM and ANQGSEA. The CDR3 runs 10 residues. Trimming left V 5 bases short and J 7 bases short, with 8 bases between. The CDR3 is CSVSGSGYTF. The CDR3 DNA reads TGCAGCGTTTCTGGGAGTGGCTACACCTTC.

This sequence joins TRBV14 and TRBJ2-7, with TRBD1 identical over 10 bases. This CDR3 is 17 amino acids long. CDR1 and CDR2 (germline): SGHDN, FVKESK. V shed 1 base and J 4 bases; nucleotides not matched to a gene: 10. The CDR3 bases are TGTGCCAGCAGCCAAGGTCGCCCGAGGACAGGGGGTTACGAGCAGTACTTC. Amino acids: CASSQGRPRTGGYEQYF.

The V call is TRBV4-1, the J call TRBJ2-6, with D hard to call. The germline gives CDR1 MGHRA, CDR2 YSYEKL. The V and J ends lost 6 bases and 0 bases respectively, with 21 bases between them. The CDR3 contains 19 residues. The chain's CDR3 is CASRSDQDPGLSGANVLTF. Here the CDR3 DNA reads TGCGCCAGCAGATCCGATCAGGATCCTGGCCTCTCTGGGGCCAACGTCCTGACTTTC.

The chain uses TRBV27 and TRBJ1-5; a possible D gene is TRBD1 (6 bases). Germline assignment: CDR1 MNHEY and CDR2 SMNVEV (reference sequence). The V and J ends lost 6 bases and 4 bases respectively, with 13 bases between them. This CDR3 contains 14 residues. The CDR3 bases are TGTGCCAGCAGCCTCACAGGGTTGAATCAGCCCCAGCATTTT. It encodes CASSLTGLNQPQHF.

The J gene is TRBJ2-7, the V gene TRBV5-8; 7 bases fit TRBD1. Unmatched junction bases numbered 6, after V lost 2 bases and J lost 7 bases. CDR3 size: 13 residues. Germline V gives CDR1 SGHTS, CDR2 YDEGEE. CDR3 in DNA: TGTGCCAGCAGCTTCACAGGGGCCCGTGAGCAGTACTTC. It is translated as CASSFTGAREQYF.

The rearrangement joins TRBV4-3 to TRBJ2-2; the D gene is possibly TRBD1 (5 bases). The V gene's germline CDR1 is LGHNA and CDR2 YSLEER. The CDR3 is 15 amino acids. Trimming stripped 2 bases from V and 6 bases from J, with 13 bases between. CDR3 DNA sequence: TGCGCCAGCAGCCAAACTCAGGGCATATCCGGGGAGCTGTTTTTT. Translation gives CASSQTQGISGELFF.

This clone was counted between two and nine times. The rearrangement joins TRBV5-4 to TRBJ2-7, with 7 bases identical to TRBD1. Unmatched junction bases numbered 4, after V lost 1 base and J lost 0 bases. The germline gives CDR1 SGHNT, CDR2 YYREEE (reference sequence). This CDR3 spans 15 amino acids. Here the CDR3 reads CASSLIGTASYEQYF. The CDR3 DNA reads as TGTGCCAGCAGCTTGATCGGGACAGCCTCCTACGAGCAGTACTTC.

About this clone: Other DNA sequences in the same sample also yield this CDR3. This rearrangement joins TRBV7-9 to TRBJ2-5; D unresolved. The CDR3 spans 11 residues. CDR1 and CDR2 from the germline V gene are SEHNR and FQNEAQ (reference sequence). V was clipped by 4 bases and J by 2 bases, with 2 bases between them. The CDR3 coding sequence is TGTGCCAGCAGCTCTCAAGAGACCCAGTACTTC. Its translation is CASSSQETQYF.